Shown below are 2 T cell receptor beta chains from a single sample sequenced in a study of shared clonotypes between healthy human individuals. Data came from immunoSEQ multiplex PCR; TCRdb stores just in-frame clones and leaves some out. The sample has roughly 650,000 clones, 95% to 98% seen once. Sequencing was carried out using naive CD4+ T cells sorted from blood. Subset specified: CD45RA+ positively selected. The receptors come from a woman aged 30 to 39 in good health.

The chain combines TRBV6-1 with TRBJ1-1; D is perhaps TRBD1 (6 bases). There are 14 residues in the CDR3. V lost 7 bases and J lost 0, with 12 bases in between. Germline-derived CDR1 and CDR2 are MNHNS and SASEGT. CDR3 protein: CASTTQGMNTEAFF. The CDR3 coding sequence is TGTGCCAGCACCACCCAGGGGATGAACACTGAAGCTTTCTTT.

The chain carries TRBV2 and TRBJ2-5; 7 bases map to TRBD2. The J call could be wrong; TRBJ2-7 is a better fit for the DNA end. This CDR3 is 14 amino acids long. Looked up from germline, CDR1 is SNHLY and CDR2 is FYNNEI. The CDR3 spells CASSRPGTKGEQYF. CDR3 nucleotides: TGTGCCAGCAGCCGCCCCGGGACTAAAGGCGAGCAGTACTTC.